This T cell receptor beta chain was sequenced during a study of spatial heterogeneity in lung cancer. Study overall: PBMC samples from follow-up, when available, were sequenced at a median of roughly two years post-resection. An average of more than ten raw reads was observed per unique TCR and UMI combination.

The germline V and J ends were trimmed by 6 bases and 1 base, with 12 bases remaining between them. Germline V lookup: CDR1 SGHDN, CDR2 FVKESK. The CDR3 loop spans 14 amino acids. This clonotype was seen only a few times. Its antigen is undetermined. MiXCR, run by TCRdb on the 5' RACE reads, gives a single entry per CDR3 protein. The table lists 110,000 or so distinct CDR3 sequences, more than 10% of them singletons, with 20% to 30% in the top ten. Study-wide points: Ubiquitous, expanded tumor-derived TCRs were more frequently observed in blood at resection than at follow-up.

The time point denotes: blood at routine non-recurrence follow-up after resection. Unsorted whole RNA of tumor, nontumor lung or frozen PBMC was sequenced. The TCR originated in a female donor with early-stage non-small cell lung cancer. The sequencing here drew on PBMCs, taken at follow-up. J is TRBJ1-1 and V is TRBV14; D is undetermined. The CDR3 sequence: CASSFGNPNTEAFF. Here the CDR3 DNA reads TGTGCCAGCAGTTTCGGGAACCCGAACACTGAAGCTTTCTTT.